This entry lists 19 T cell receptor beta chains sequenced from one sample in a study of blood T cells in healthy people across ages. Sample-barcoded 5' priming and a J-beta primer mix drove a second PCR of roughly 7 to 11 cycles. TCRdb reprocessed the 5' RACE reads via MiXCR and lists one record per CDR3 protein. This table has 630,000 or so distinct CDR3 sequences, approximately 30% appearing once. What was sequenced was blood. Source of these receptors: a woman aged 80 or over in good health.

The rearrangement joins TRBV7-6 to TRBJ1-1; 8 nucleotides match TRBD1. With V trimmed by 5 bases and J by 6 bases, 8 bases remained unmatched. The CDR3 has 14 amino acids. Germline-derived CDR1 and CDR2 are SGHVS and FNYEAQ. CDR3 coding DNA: TGTGCCAGCAGCCAGACAGGGGTTAGCGCTGAAGCTTTCTTT. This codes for CASSQTGVSAEAFF.

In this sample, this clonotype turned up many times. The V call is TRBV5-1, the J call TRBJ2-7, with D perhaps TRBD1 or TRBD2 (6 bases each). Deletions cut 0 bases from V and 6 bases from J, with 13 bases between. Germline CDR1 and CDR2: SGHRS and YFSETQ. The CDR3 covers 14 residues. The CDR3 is CASSLGGASVEQYF. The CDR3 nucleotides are TGCGCCAGCAGCTTGGGGGGGGCCTCCGTCGAGCAGTACTTC.

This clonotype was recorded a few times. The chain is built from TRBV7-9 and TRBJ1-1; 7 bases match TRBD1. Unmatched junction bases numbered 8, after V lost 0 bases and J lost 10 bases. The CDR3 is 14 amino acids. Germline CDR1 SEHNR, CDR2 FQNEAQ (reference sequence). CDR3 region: CASSLAGGKFGAFF. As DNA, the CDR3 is TGTGCCAGCAGCTTAGCAGGGGGCAAGTTCGGAGCTTTCTTT.

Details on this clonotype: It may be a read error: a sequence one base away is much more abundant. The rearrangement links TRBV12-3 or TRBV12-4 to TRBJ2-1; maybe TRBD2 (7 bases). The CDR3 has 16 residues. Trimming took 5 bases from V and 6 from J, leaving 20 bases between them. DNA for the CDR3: TGTGCCAGCAGTATGACGGGGGGCAGGGCTCGCAATGAGCAGTTCTTC. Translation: CASSMTGGRARNEQFF.

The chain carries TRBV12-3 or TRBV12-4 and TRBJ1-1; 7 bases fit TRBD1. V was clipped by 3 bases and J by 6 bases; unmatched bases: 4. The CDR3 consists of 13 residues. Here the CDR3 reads CASSFQGGPEAFF. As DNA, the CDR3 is TGTGCCAGCAGTTTCCAGGGGGGGCCTGAAGCTTTCTTT.

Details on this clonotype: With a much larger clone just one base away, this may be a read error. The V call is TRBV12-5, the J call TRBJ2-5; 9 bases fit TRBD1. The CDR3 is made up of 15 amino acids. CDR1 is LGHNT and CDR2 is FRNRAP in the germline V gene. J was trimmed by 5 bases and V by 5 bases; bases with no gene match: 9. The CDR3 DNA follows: TGTGCTAGTGGTCTCGGACAGGGGACTTGGGAGACCCAGTACTTC. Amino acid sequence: CASGLGQGTWETQYF.

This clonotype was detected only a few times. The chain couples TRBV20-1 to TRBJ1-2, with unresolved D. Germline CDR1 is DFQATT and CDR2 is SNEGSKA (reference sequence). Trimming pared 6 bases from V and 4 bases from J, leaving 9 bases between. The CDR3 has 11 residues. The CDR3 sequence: CSAPPGYGYTF. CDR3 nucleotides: TGCAGTGCCCCCCCAGGCTATGGCTACACCTTC.

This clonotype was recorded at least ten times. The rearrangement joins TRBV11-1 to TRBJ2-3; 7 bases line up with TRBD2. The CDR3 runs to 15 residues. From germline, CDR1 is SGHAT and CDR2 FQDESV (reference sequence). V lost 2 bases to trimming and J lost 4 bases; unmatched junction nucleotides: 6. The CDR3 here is CASSLRLASADTQYF. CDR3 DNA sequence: TGTGCCAGCAGCTTACGACTAGCTAGCGCAGATACGCAGTATTTT.

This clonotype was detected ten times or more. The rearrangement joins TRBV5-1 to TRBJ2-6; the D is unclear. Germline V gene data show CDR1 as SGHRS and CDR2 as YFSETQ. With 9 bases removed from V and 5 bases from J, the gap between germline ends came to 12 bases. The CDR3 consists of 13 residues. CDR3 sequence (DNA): TGCGCCACCGGCCCCTTTAGGGCCAACGTCCTGACTTTC. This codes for CATGPFRANVLTF.

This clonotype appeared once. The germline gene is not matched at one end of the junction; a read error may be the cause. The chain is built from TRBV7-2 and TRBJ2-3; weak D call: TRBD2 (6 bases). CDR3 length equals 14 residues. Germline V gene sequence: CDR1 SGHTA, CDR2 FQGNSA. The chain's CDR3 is CASTLIAAWNTQYF. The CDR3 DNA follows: TGTGCCAGCACCTTAATAGCGGCCTGGAATACGCAGTATTTT.

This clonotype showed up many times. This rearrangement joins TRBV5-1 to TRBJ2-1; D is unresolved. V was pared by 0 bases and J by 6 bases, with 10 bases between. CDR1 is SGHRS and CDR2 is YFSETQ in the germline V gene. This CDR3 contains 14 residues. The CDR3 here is CASSLGAVGNEQFF. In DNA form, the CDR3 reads TGCGCCAGCAGCTTGGGCGCCGTCGGCAATGAGCAGTTCTTC.

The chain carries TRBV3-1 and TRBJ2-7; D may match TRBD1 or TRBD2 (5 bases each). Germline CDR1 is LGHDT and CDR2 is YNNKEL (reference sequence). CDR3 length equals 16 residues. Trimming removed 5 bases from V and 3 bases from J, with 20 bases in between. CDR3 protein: CASSLPGRRVLYEQYF. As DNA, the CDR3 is TGTGCCAGCAGCTTACCGGGACGGCGGGTTCTCTACGAGCAGTACTTC.

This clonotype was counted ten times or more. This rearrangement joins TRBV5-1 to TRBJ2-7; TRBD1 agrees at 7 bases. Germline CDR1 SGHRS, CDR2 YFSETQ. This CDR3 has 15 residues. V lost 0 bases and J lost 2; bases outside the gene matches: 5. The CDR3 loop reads CASSLGRDSTYEQYF. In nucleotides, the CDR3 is TGCGCCAGCAGCTTGGGACGGGACAGCACCTACGAGCAGTACTTC.

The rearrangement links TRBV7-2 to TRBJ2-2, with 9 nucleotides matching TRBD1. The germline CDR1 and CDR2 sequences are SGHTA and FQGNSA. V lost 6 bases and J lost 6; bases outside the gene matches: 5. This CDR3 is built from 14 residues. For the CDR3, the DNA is TGTGCCAGCAGTTTTGACAGGGGGGCCGGGGAGCTGTTTTTT. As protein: CASSFDRGAGELFF.

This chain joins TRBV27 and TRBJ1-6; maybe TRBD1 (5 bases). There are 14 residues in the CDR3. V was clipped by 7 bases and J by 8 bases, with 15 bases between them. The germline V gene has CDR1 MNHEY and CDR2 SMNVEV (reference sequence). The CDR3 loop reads CASNCRAGHSPLHF. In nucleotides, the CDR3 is TGTGCCAGCAATTGCCGGGCGGGGCATTCACCCCTCCACTTT.

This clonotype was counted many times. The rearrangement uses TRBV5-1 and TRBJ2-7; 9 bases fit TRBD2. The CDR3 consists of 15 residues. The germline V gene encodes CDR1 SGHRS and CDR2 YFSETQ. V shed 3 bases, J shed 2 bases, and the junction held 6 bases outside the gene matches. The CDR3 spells CASSYYAGGTYEQYF. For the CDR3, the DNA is TGCGCCAGCAGCTACTATGCGGGGGGGACCTACGAGCAGTACTTC.

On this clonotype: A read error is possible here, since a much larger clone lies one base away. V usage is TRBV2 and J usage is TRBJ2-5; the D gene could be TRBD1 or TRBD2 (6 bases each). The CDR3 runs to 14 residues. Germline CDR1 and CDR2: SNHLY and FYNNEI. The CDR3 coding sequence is TGTGCCAACAGTGGGGGGACACTGCAAGAGACCCAGTACTTC. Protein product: CANSGGTLQETQYF.

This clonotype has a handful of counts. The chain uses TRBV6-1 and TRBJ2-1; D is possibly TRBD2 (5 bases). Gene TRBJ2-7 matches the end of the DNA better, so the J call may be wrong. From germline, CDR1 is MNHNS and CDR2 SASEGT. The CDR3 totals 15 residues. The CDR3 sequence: CASRLDGDHYNEQYF. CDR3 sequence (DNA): TGTGCCAGCAGATTGGACGGGGATCACTACAATGAGCAGTACTTC.

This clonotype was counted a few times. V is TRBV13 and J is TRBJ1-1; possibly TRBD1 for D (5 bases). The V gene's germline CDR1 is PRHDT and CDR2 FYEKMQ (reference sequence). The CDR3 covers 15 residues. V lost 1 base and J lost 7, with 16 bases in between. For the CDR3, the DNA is TGTGCCAGCAGCTTAGAAGGGACCTTCGAGAGTGAAGCTTTCTTT. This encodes CASSLEGTFESEAFF.